Each of the 25 T cell receptor beta chains below was sequenced from the same sample in a study of blood T cells in healthy people across ages. Alongside a J-beta primer mix, a sample-barcoded 5' primer served in a second PCR lasting about 7 to 11 cycles. TCRdb re-analysed the 5' RACE reads in MiXCR, keeping a single row per CDR3 protein. The repertoire holds under 2 million distinct CDR3 sequences, roughly 32% seen once, with about 11% in the top ten. Material for sequencing was blood. Every receptor here comes from a woman aged 30 to 39 in good health.

The chain carries TRBV9 and TRBJ2-7; the D is unclear. The J call may be incorrect, as the DNA end agrees better with TRBJ2-5. This CDR3 region has 14 residues. The germline V gene encodes CDR1 SGDLS and CDR2 YYNGEE. CDR3 residues: CASSVTPVGETQYF. The CDR3, as DNA: TGTGCCAGCAGCGTAACCCCCGTGGGGGAGACCCAGTACTTC.

The chain recombines TRBV6-5 with TRBJ2-3; 13 positions agree with TRBD2. Germline values: CDR1 MNHEY, CDR2 SVGAGI. The CDR3 is 15 amino acids. Unmatched junction bases numbered 10, after V lost 6 bases and J lost 10 bases. DNA of the CDR3: TGTGCCAGCAGGGGGGGACTAGCGGGATCCCACGCGCAGTATTTT. It encodes CASRGGLAGSHAQYF.

This clonotype was detected a few times. V is TRBV28 and J is TRBJ2-5; a possible D gene is TRBD1 (6 bases). Germline values: CDR1 MDHEN, CDR2 SYDVKM. This CDR3 region has 18 residues. V lost 3 bases and J lost 5, with 25 bases in between. The CDR3 is CASSFPQPQALRGETQYF. CDR3 nucleotide sequence: TGTGCCAGCAGTTTTCCTCAGCCCCAGGCCTTAAGGGGGGAGACCCAGTACTTC.

The CDR3 here is CASRTTHSWEAGEVSYNEQFF. CDR3 in DNA: TGTGCCAGCAGAACAACCCACTCTTGGGAAGCGGGAGAGGTCTCCTACAATGAGCAGTTCTTC. J is TRBJ2-1 and V is TRBV6-1, with TRBD2 identical over 8 bases. V lost 6 bases, J lost 0 bases, and 22 bases stayed unmatched. The germline V gene encodes CDR1 MNHNS and CDR2 SASEGT. There are 21 residues in the CDR3.

The chain employs TRBV7-9 and TRBJ2-1; TRBD1 matches at 11 bases. Per germline, CDR1 SEHNR and CDR2 FQNEAQ (reference sequence). V lost 1 base to trimming and J lost 4 bases; unmatched junction nucleotides: 3. The CDR3 consists of 16 residues. The chain's CDR3 is CASSLGDRGFYNEQFF. The CDR3, as DNA: TGTGCCAGCAGCTTAGGGGACAGGGGGTTTTACAATGAGCAGTTCTTC.

The genes are TRBV27 and TRBJ1-5; the D gene is possibly TRBD1 (6 bases). Per the germline V gene, CDR1 is MNHEY and CDR2 is SMNVEV (reference sequence). Trimming stripped 3 bases from V and 9 bases from J, with 21 bases between. CDR3 length: 16 residues. CDR3 DNA: TGTGCCAGCAGTTTTACACTACAGGGAGGGATGGGGCCCCAGCATTTT. Protein sequence: CASSFTLQGGMGPQHF.

This clonotype was counted between two and nine times. V usage is TRBV3-1 and J usage is TRBJ1-2, with 7 positions matching TRBD1. From germline, CDR1 is LGHDT and CDR2 YNNKEL (reference sequence). This CDR3 is built from 15 residues. The trim removed 0 bases at V and 7 bases at J, leaving 8 bases unmatched. The CDR3 spells CASSQEDRPQIGYTF. The DNA for the CDR3 is TGTGCCAGCAGCCAAGAGGACAGGCCCCAGATTGGCTACACCTTC.

Here the CDR3 reads CASRRDAYNEQFF. The CDR3 DNA follows: TGTGCCAGCAGACGAGACGCGTACAATGAGCAGTTCTTC. The chain has TRBV7-2 and TRBJ2-1; D uncertain. V lost 6 bases and J lost 4, with 10 bases in between. In germline, CDR1 is SGHTA, CDR2 FQGNSA. The CDR3 consists of 13 residues.

This clonotype was picked up a small number of times. The chain links TRBV6-1 to TRBJ2-7; D gene uncertain. The CDR3 runs 17 residues. CDR1 and CDR2 from the germline V gene are MNHNS and SASEGT. V lost 3 bases and J 0 bases, leaving 18 bases between the germline ends. CDR3 in DNA: TGTGCCAGCAGTGATGGTCCCTCACGGTTCGGCTCCTACGAGCAGTACTTC. Amino acids: CASSDGPSRFGSYEQYF.

The gene calls are TRBV29-1 and TRBJ2-3; D ambiguous. V lost 4 bases and J 2 bases, leaving 10 bases between the germline ends. The germline V gene encodes CDR1 SQVTM and CDR2 ANQGSEA. The CDR3 has 13 residues. CDR3 region: CSVGSISTDTQYF. CDR3 bases: TGCAGCGTTGGATCGATATCCACAGATACGCAGTATTTT.

This chain connects TRBV20-1 to TRBJ1-1; D unresolved. The V and J ends lost 3 bases and 7 bases respectively, with 15 bases between them. The CDR3 is 13 amino acids. Germline V gives CDR1 DFQATT, CDR2 SNEGSKA (reference sequence). CDR3 loop: CSARASPRVEAFF. CDR3 in DNA: TGCAGTGCTAGGGCTTCCCCCCGGGTTGAAGCTTTCTTT.

There are many counts of this clonotype. The gene calls are TRBV6-5 and TRBJ2-3; a weak D match, TRBD2 (5 bases). Germline V CDR1 and CDR2: MNHEY, SVGAGI. CDR3 length: 17 residues. V lost 0 bases, J lost 3 bases, and 16 bases lay in between. The CDR3 here is CASSYSSWLAGTDTQYF. DNA for the CDR3: TGTGCCAGCAGTTACTCGAGTTGGCTAGCCGGGACAGATACGCAGTATTTT.

The sample holds a few counts of this clonotype. This chain's CDR3 is CASSESAEPGNTIYF. The DNA of the CDR3 is TGCGCCAGCAGTGAGTCGGCTGAACCTGGAAACACCATATATTTT. This rearrangement joins TRBV10-1 to TRBJ1-3; D call uncertain. Germline V CDR1 and CDR2: WNHNN, SYGVQD (reference sequence). The germline V and J ends were trimmed by 0 bases and 2 bases, with 8 bases remaining between them. CDR3 length: 15 amino acids.

The rearrangement uses TRBV6-5 and TRBJ2-1, with D perhaps TRBD2 (5 bases). CDR1 and CDR2 from the germline V gene are MNHEY and SVGAGI. Trimming left V 6 bases short and J 6 bases short, with 21 bases between. This CDR3 region has 16 residues. CDR3 coding DNA: TGTGCCAGCAGCCTCGGACGACTCGACCGGGGCAATGAGCAGTTCTTC. Translating it yields CASSLGRLDRGNEQFF.

This chain uses TRBV9 with TRBJ2-5, with 12 nucleotides matching TRBD2. The CDR3 loop spans 17 amino acids. V trimming: 0 bases; J trimming: 5 bases; junction bases outside the gene matches: 8. Germline CDR1 is SGDLS and CDR2 is YYNGEE. The CDR3 nucleotides are TGTGCCAGCAGCGTAGCCCTAGCGGGGGGGCCCGGGGAGACCCAGTACTTC. As protein: CASSVALAGGPGETQYF.

This clonotype occurred a few times. The chain is built from TRBV20-1 and TRBJ2-1; TRBD2 aligns across 8 bases. Unmatched junction bases numbered 10, after V lost 2 bases and J lost 10 bases. CDR1 DFQATT and CDR2 SNEGSKA come from the germline V gene (reference sequence). The length of the CDR3 is 14 residues. The CDR3 bases are TGCAGTGCTAGACCCAGCGGGGGTGGCAGGGAGCAGTTCTTC. It is translated as CSARPSGGGREQFF.

This clonotype was counted many times. The chain couples TRBV20-1 to TRBJ1-2; D might be TRBD1 (6 bases). Trimming pared 5 bases from V and 6 bases from J, leaving 19 bases between. CDR1 is DFQATT, CDR2 SNEGSKA, per germline (reference sequence). The CDR3 spans 14 residues. The CDR3 region is CSADPRGGQDGYTF. The CDR3 nucleotides are TGCAGTGCTGACCCCAGGGGCGGTCAGGATGGCTACACCTTC.

This clonotype was observed a handful of times. The V call is TRBV9, the J call TRBJ1-6; D might be TRBD1 (6 bases). Trimming removed 4 bases at V and 7 bases at J, with 18 bases between. This CDR3 comprises 16 residues. Germline values: CDR1 SGDLS, CDR2 YYNGEE. The CDR3 DNA is TGTGCCAGCAGCATTCGTGAGTCCGGGACAAATTCACCCCTCCACTTT. Amino acids: CASSIRESGTNSPLHF.

This chain joins TRBV2 and TRBJ2-3, with 9 bases lining up with TRBD2. The junction had 10 bases not matched to a gene; V was cut back by 6 bases and J by 6 bases. Germline loops: CDR1 SNHLY, CDR2 FYNNEI. There are 15 residues in the CDR3. CDR3: CASSDQAGGMDTQYF. Here the CDR3 DNA reads TGTGCCAGCAGCGACCAGGCGGGGGGGATGGATACGCAGTATTTT.

The V and J genes are TRBV5-1 and TRBJ1-2; a weak D match, TRBD1 (5 bases). The CDR3 has 14 residues. Trimming took 0 bases from V and 6 from J, leaving 12 bases between them. Looked up from germline, CDR1 is SGHRS and CDR2 is YFSETQ. The CDR3 is CASSLVTGGNGYTF. The CDR3 DNA follows: TGCGCCAGCAGCTTGGTCACAGGCGGAAATGGCTACACCTTC.

V usage is TRBV20-1 and J usage is TRBJ1-5; 7 bases align to TRBD1. After removal of 6 bases from V and 2 bases from J, the junction contained 10 bases not matched to a gene. This CDR3 has 15 amino acids. CDR1 and CDR2 (germline): DFQATT, SNEGSKA (reference sequence). This CDR3 is CSAPKTGQRNQPQHF. CDR3 DNA sequence: TGCAGTGCCCCCAAGACGGGACAGCGCAATCAGCCCCAGCATTTT.

The chain employs TRBV2 and TRBJ2-5; tentatively, D is TRBD2 (6 bases). CDR3 length equals 13 residues. Germline CDR1 and CDR2: SNHLY and FYNNEI. V was cut by 4 bases and J by 5 bases, with 11 bases left in between. This CDR3 reads CASSGLEGETQYF. The DNA of the CDR3 is TGTGCCAGCAGTGGACTAGAGGGTGAGACCCAGTACTTC.

The CDR3 reads CASSQEKGNTEAFF. CDR3 sequence (DNA): TGTGCCAGCAGCCAAGAAAAAGGGAACACTGAAGCTTTCTTT. This chain uses TRBV4-2 with TRBJ1-1, with D hard to call. CDR1 is LGHNA, CDR2 YNFKEQ, per germline. V lost 0 bases, J lost 1 base, and 6 bases lay in between. This CDR3 has 14 amino acids.

This clonotype was detected a few times. V and J are TRBV2 and TRBJ2-7, with TRBD1 as a possible D gene (6 bases). This CDR3 contains 11 residues. Per germline, CDR1 SNHLY and CDR2 FYNNEI. V dropped 8 bases and J dropped 7 bases, with 12 bases sitting between them. The CDR3 region has the DNA TGTGCCAGCGGACAGTACGTAGAGCAGTACTTC. Its translation is CASGQYVEQYF.

The table lists this clonotype with a few counts. The chain is built from TRBV6-1 and TRBJ2-1; D may be TRBD1 (6 bases). This CDR3 has 16 residues. In germline, CDR1 is MNHNS, CDR2 SASEGT. V lost 3 bases, J lost 5 bases, and 17 bases lay in between. In DNA, the CDR3 is TGTGCCAGCAGTGACAGAGGACAGCAGATTAACAATGAGCAGTTCTTC. It translates to CASSDRGQQINNEQFF.